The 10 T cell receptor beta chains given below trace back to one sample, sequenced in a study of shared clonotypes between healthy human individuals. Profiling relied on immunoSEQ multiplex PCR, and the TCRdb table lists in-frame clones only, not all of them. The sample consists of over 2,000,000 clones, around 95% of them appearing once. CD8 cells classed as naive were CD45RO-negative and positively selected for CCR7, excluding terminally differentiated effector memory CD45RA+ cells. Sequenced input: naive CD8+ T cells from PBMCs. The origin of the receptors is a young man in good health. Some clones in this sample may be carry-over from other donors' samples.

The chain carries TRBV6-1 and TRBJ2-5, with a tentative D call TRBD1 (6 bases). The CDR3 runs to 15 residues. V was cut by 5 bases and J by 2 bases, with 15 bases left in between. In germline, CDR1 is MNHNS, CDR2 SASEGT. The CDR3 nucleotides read TGTGCCAGCAGTCTCCCACAGGGAAATCAAGAGACCCAGTACTTC. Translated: CASSLPQGNQETQYF.

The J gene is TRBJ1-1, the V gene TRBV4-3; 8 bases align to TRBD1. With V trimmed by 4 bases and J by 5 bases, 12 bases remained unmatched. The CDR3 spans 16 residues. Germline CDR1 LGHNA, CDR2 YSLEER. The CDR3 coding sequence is TGCGCCAGCAGCCGACTAAGGGGGCAGGGGGCAACTGAAGCTTTCTTT. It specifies CASSRLRGQGATEAFF.

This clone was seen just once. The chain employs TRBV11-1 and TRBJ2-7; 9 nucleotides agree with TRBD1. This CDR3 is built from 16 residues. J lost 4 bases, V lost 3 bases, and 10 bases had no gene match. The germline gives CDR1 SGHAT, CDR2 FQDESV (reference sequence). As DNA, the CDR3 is TGTGCCAGCAGCTTTTATCCCGGGACAGGGTTGTACGAGCAGTACTTC. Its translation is CASSFYPGTGLYEQYF. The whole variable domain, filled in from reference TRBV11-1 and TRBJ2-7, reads EAEVAQSPRYKITEKSQAVAFWCDPISGHATLYWYRQILGQGPELLVQFQDESVVDDSQLPKDRFSAERLKGVDSTLKIQPAELGDSAMYLCASSFYPGTGLYEQYFGPGTRLTVT.

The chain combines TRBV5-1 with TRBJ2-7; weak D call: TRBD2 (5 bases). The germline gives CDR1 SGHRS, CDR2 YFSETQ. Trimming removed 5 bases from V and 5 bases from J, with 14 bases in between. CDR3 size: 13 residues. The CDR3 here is CASRGRAGDEQYF. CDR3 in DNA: TGCGCCAGCAGAGGTCGGGCGGGCGACGAGCAGTACTTC.

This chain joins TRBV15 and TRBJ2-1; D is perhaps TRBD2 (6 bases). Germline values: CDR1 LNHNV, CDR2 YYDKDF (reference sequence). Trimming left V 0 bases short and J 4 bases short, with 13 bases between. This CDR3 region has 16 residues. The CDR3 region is CATSRDGRELYNEQFF. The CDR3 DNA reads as TGTGCCACCAGCAGAGATGGGCGGGAACTTTACAATGAGCAGTTCTTC.

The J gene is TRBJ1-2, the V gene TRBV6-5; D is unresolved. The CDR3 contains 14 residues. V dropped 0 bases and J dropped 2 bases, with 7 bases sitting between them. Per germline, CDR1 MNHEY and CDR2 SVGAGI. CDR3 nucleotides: TGTGCCAGCAGTTACTCTACACAGAACTATGGCTACACCTTC. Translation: CASSYSTQNYGYTF.

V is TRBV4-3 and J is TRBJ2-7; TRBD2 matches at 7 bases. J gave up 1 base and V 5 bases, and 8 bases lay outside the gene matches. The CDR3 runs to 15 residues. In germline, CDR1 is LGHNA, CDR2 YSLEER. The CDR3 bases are TGCGCCAGCAGCTTTTCGGGGGAGGGGTCCTACGAGCAGTACTTC. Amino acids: CASSFSGEGSYEQYF.

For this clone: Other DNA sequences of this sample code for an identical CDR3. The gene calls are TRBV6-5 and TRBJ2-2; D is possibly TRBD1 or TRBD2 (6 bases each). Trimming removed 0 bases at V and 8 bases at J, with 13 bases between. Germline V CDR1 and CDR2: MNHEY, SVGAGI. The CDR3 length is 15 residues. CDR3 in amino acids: CASSYSRGGTGELFF. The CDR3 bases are TGTGCCAGCAGTTACTCGAGAGGGGGGACGGGGGAGCTGTTTTTT.

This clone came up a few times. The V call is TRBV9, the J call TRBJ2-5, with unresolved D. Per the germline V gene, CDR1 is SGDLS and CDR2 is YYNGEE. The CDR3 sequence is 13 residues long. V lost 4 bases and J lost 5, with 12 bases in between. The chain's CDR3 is CASSPVSGETQYF. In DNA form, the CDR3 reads TGTGCCAGCAGCCCTGTTAGTGGGGAGACCCAGTACTTC. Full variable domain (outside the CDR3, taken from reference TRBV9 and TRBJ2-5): DSGVTQTPKHLITATGQRVTLRCSPRSGDLSVYWYQQSLDQGLQFLIQYYNGEERAKGNILERFSAQQFPDLHSELNLSSLELGDSALYFCASSPVSGETQYFGPGTRLLVL.

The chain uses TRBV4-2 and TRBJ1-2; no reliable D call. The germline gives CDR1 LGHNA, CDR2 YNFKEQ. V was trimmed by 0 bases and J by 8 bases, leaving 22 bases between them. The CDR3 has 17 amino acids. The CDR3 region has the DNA TGTGCCAGCAGCCAAGAAAGCGAACGGAGGTCTCGGGAGGGCTACACCTTC. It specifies CASSQESERRSREGYTF.